Following are 15 T cell receptor beta chains from one sample sequenced in a study of human T cells and chemical hapten exposure. A single record per CDR3 protein comes from TCRdb applying MiXCR to the RACE reads. The profile shows tens of thousands of distinct CDR3 sequences, roughly 9.5% of them singletons. Time point meaning: patch test 3, about 24 weeks after DPC sensitization. The treatment was: therapeutic diphenylcyclopropenone sensitization with weekly scalp DPC. Unseparated into fractions, whole blood served as the source from which total RNA was extracted. Specimen: whole blood, collected in connection with sensitization to the hapten diphenylcyclopropenone (DPC). These receptors originate from a man between 45 and 60 years old with alopecia areata. Some clones in this sample may be carry-over from other donors' samples.

This clonotype has a count of ten or more. The chain has TRBV12-3 or TRBV12-4 and TRBJ2-3; D may be TRBD1 (5 bases). The CDR3 length is 16 residues. V gave up 6 bases and J gave up 2 bases, with 18 bases separating them. DNA for the CDR3: TGTGCCAGCAGCCTCCGGGTTGGCAGGGACACAGATACGCAGTATTTT. Encoded protein: CASSLRVGRDTDTQYF.

This clonotype occurred many times. The J gene is TRBJ1-2, the V gene TRBV3-1; D ambiguous. The CDR3 has 12 amino acids. CDR1 LGHDT and CDR2 YNNKEL come from the germline V gene (reference sequence). Trimming cost V 1 base and J 4 bases, with 4 bases left between them. The CDR3: CASSQVSYGYTF. The CDR3 DNA sequence: TGTGCCAGCAGCCAAGTAAGCTATGGCTACACCTTC.

Comments on this clonotype: Just one base apart from a much larger clone, this may be a read error. The V gene is TRBV7-8, the J gene TRBJ1-6; perhaps TRBD1 as D (6 bases). Trimming took 4 bases from V and 11 from J, leaving 15 bases between them. The CDR3 is 14 amino acids. Looked up from germline, CDR1 is SGHVS and CDR2 is FQNEAQ. The CDR3 nucleotides are TGTGCCAGCAGCTCGGGACAAGGAAATACACCCCTCCACTTT. Its translation is CASSSGQGNTPLHF.

This clonotype appeared many times. The genes are TRBV27 and TRBJ2-7; D ambiguous. Germline V lookup: CDR1 MNHEY, CDR2 SMNVEV (reference sequence). CDR3 length: 14 residues. The V gene lost 2 bases and the J gene lost 6 bases, with 14 bases spanning the gap. The CDR3 loop is CASSLLQARSEQYF. As DNA, the CDR3 is TGTGCCAGCAGTTTACTTCAAGCCCGGAGCGAGCAGTACTTC.

CDR3 sequence reads: CASSYQGNYGYTF. CDR3 coding DNA: TGTGCCAGCAGTTACCAGGGGAACTATGGCTACACCTTC. The chain recombines TRBV6-5 with TRBJ1-2; a weak D match, TRBD1 (6 bases). The CDR3 is made up of 13 amino acids. With 2 bases removed from V and 2 bases from J, the gap between germline ends came to 6 bases. The germline V gene has CDR1 MNHEY and CDR2 SVGAGI.

This clonotype was counted ten times or more. The J gene is TRBJ2-1, the V gene TRBV29-1, with 12 bases that match TRBD2. This CDR3 is built from 12 residues. Trimming took 8 bases from V and 7 from J; bases not matched to a gene: 3. Germline CDR1 and CDR2: SQVTM and ANQGSEA. This chain's CDR3 is CSLGTSGNEQFF. CDR3 DNA: TGCAGCCTCGGGACTAGCGGGAATGAGCAGTTCTTC.

The genes are TRBV12-3 or TRBV12-4 and TRBJ1-6; 9 nucleotides match TRBD1. The CDR3 has 17 amino acids. The J segment lost 9 bases and the V segment lost 6 bases, leaving 15 bases of the junction unmatched. CDR3 sequence (DNA): TGTGCCAGCAGCCCTACCGGGACAGGGAGACAAAGTTCACCCCTCCACTTT. This sequence encodes CASSPTGTGRQSSPLHF.

The sample holds a few counts of this clonotype. The CDR3 nucleotides read TGTGCCAGCTCACCACTCCTCGCGGGAGAAACCGGGGAGCTGTTTTTT. As protein: CASSPLLAGETGELFF. The J gene is TRBJ2-2, the V gene TRBV18, with 7 positions matching TRBD2. V shed 1 base, J shed 5 bases, and the junction held 7 bases outside the gene matches. The CDR3 length is 16 residues. Germline CDR1 and CDR2: KGHSH and LQKENI. The complete variable domain, with remaining parts taken from reference TRBV18 and TRBJ2-2, reads NAGVMQNPRHLVRRRGQEARLRCSPMKGHSHVYWYRQLPEEGLKFMVYLQKENIIDESGMPKERFSAEFPKEGPSILRIQQVVRGDSAAYFCASSPLLAGETGELFFGEGSRLTVL.

This clonotype has ten or more counts. The chain has TRBV7-2 and TRBJ2-2; no clear D. Per the germline V gene, CDR1 is SGHTA and CDR2 is FQGNSA. V gave up 0 bases and J gave up 5 bases, with 7 bases separating them. CDR3 length equals 14 residues. The CDR3 here is CASSLAPRTGELFF. The CDR3 DNA reads as TGTGCCAGCAGCTTAGCGCCCAGAACCGGGGAGCTGTTTTTT.

This clonotype was picked up a small number of times. The CDR3 DNA reads TGTGCCAGCAGCCCGCCCCCCGGGGGTAGAAGCACTGAAGCTTTCTTT. Its translation: CASSPPPGGRSTEAFF. The chain combines TRBV7-2 with TRBJ1-1; TRBD1 might be the D (5 bases). This CDR3 has 16 residues. V lost 5 bases to trimming and J lost 4 bases, with 20 bases between them. Germline assignment: CDR1 SGHTA and CDR2 FQGNSA.

This clonotype was seen a handful of times. The chain uses TRBV12-3 or TRBV12-4 and TRBJ2-5, with 12 bases lining up with TRBD2. The V segment lost 3 bases and the J segment 2 bases; nucleotides outside the gene matches: 10. The CDR3 is 18 residues long. The DNA for the CDR3 is TGTGCCAGCAGTTTTGGTTGGGGGCTAGCGGGAGGGCAAGAGACCCAGTACTTC. Its translation is CASSFGWGLAGGQETQYF.

This clonotype was seen many times. The chain recombines TRBV6-2 or TRBV6-3 with TRBJ1-5; tentative D call: TRBD1 (5 bases). Germline values: CDR1 MNHEY, CDR2 SVGEGT. The V end lost 5 bases, the J end lost 5 bases, and 16 bases lay between the germline ends. The CDR3 loop spans 15 amino acids. The CDR3 DNA sequence: TGTGCCAGCAGTCCTCACGAGGGGCTGTATCAGCCCCAGCATTTT. Encoded protein: CASSPHEGLYQPQHF.

V and J are TRBV9 and TRBJ2-1, with a possible D match to TRBD2 (5 bases). Germline-derived CDR1 and CDR2 are SGDLS and YYNGEE. V gave up 0 bases and J gave up 1 base, with 11 bases separating them. This CDR3 region has 16 residues. The CDR3 DNA is TGTGCCAGCAGCGTAGGTGTGGACTCGTCCTACAATGAGCAGTTCTTC. Its translation: CASSVGVDSSYNEQFF.

V and J are TRBV18 and TRBJ2-2, with unresolved D. Germline values: CDR1 KGHSH, CDR2 LQKENI. The CDR3 extends over 13 amino acids. The germline V and J ends were trimmed by 3 bases and 1 base, with 3 bases remaining between them. CDR3 sequence: CASSPLNTGELFF. The CDR3 DNA reads TGTGCCAGCTCACCCTTGAACACCGGGGAGCTGTTTTTT.

The chain has TRBV29-1 and TRBJ2-3; 11 bases are shared with TRBD2. With V trimmed by 3 bases and J by 2 bases, 7 bases remained unmatched. Germline V gives CDR1 SQVTM, CDR2 ANQGSEA. CDR3 size: 16 residues. The DNA of the CDR3 is TGCAGCGTTGAGGGAATAGCGGGAGGGTTCACAGATACGCAGTATTTT. Translation: CSVEGIAGGFTDTQYF.